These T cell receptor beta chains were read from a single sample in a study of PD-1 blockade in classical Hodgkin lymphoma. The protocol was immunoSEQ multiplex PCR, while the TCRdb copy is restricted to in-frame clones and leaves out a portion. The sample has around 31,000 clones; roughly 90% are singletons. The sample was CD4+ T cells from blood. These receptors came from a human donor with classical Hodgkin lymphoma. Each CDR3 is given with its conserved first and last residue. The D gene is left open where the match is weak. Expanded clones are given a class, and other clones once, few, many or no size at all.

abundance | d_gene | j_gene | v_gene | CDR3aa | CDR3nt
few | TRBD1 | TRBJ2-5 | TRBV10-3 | CAISNSPGQGSSQETQYF | TGTGCCATCAGTAACTCCCCGGGACAGGGTTCAAGCCAAGAGACCCAGTACTTC
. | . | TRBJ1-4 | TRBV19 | CASSTTGTTNEKLFF | TGTGCCAGTAGTACGACAGGAACCACTAATGAAAAACTGTTTTTT
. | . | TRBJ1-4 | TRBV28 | CASSSPTTPGKLFF | TGTGCCAGCAGTTCCCCCACGACACCGGGAAAACTGTTTTTT
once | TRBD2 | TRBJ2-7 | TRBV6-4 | CASSPGLAGPRPAEQYF | TGTGCCAGCAGTCCGGGACTAGCGGGACCGAGGCCTGCCGAGCAGTACTTC
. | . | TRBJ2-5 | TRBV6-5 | CASSYSWGKGPETQYF | TGTGCCAGCAGTTACTCCTGGGGGAAGGGGCCAGAGACCCAGTACTTC
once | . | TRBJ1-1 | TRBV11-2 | CASSAQLLVNTEAFF | TGTGCCAGCAGCGCGCAACTTCTCGTGAACACTGAAGCTTTCTTT
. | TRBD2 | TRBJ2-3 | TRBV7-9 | CASSPRTRTTADTQYF | TGTGCCAGCAGCCCGCGGACTAGGACCACAGCAGATACGCAGTATTTT
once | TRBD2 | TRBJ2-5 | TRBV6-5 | CASSSPGLAWETQYF | TGTGCCAGCAGTTCACCGGGACTAGCGTGGGAGACCCAGTACTTC
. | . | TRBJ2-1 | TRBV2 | CASSRASSYNEQFF | TGTGCCAGCAGTCGGGCGAGCTCCTACAATGAGCAGTTCTTC
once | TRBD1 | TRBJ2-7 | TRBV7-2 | CASSITGTVIYEQYF | TGTGCCAGCAGCATAACCGGGACAGTCATATACGAGCAGTACTTC
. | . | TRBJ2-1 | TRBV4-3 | CASSYYNEQFF | TGCGCCAGCAGCTACTACAATGAGCAGTTCTTC
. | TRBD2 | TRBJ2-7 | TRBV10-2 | CASSEWGAGEYEQYF | TGCGCCAGCAGTGAGTGGGGAGCGGGAGAATACGAGCAGTACTTC
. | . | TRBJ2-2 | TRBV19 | CASKGHMNTGELFF | TGTGCCAGCAAGGGTCACATGAACACCGGGGAGCTGTTTTTT
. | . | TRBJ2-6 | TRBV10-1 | CASSENSGANVLTF | TGCGCCAGCAGTGAGAACTCTGGGGCCAACGTCCTGACTTTC
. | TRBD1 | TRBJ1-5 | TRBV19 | CASSGTGFGLQPQHF | TGTGCCAGTAGTGGGACAGGGTTCGGCCTTCAGCCCCAGCATTTT
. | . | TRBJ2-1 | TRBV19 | CASSIVQGPQFF | TGTGCCAGTAGTATAGTTCAGGGCCCGCAGTTCTTC
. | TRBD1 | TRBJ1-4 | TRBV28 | CASGNLPQGKLFF | TGTGCCAGCGGAAATTTACCACAGGGGAAACTGTTTTTT
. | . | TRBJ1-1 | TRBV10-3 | CAISAQMNTEAFF | TGTGCCATCAGTGCGCAGATGAACACTGAAGCTTTCTTT
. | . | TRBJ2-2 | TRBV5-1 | CASGQEPSTGELFF | TGCGCCAGCGGGCAGGAGCCTAGCACCGGGGAGCTGTTTTTT
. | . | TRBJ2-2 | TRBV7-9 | CASSLWGRETGELFF | TGTGCCAGCAGCTTATGGGGGAGAGAAACCGGGGAGCTGTTTTTT
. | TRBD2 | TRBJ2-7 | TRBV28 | CASSFHGFWLAGIMSSYEQYF | TGTGCCAGCAGTTTTCATGGATTTTGGCTAGCGGGGATAATGAGCTCCTACGAGCAGTACTTC
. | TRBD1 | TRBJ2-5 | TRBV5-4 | CASSSQGASETQYF | TGTGCCAGCAGTTCTCAGGGGGCGTCAGAGACCCAGTACTTC
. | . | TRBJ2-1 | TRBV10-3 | CAISESSSSYNEQFF | TGTGCCATCAGTGAGTCGTCTAGCTCCTACAATGAGCAGTTCTTC
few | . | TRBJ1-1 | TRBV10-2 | CASSQQGGTEAFF | TGCGCCAGCAGTCAACAGGGAGGCACTGAAGCTTTCTTT
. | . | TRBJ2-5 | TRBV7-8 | CASSFLGSPGETQYF | TGTGCCAGCAGCTTTTTGGGTTCCCCCGGAGAGACCCAGTACTTC